The next 18 T cell receptor beta chains were all read from a single sample in a study of identical twins (dated by TCRdb to about 2016). The library came from 5' RACE. Data came from an Illumina HiSeq 2000. In-frame beta chains were kept once TCRdb had trimmed the public reads at Q25 with fastp and called clones with MiXCR. Here each entry gathers all rows of one CDR3 protein and keeps the most common genes and DNA. The sample table shows about 330,000 distinct CDR3 sequences, and over 9% are seen once. The ten largest make up roughly 7.8% of the sample. The sample was also linked to a second study, of yellow fever vaccine responses in identical twins.

Source material: CD8+ T cells sorted from blood. These receptors were collected from a woman in her late teens or twenties in good health.

This clonotype has just a few counts. This CDR3 reads CASSLGTQGSYNEQFF. CDR3 DNA sequence: TGTGCCAGCAGCTTAGGTACGCAGGGCTCCTACAATGAGCAGTTCTTC. The V and J genes are TRBV11-1 and TRBJ2-1; tentative D call: TRBD1 (5 bases). Looked up from germline, CDR1 is SGHAT and CDR2 is FQDESV (reference sequence). Between the trimmed V and J ends, which lost 1 base and 0 bases, there was a span of 10 bases. The CDR3 runs to 16 residues.

V usage is TRBV5-6 and J usage is TRBJ2-1; D is ambiguous. CDR3 length: 14 residues. V was shortened by 4 bases and J by 8 bases, with 16 bases between the two germline ends. In germline, CDR1 is SGHDT, CDR2 YYEEEE. CDR3 sequence: CASSPRHLFDEQFF. CDR3 coding DNA: TGTGCCAGCAGCCCTAGACATTTATTCGATGAGCAGTTCTTC.

This clonotype was observed a few times. The chain joins TRBV15 to TRBJ2-2; D tentatively fits TRBD1 or TRBD2 (5 bases each). V lost 1 base and J 5 bases, leaving 20 bases between the germline ends. The CDR3 spans 18 residues. Looked up from germline, CDR1 is LNHNV and CDR2 is YYDKDF (reference sequence). CDR3 sequence reads: CATSRGGSCDSETGELFF. The DNA for the CDR3 is TGTGCCACCAGCAGAGGGGGGTCCTGCGACTCGGAGACCGGGGAGCTGTTTTTT.

The gene calls are TRBV28 and TRBJ2-1; 8 nucleotides agree with TRBD1. CDR1 and CDR2 from the germline V gene are MDHEN and SYDVKM. J gave up 6 bases and V 8 bases, and 9 bases lay outside the gene matches. This CDR3 region has 14 residues. As DNA, the CDR3 is TGTGCCAGCCGACCGGACAGGGCGGTCAATGAGCAGTTCTTC. Translated, it gives CASRPDRAVNEQFF.

The chain links TRBV24-1 to TRBJ1-3; D unresolved. The CDR3 spans 15 residues. Germline V gene data show CDR1 as KGHDR and CDR2 as SFDVKD. V gave up 4 bases and J gave up 4 bases, with 13 bases separating them. DNA for the CDR3: TGTGCCACCAGTGACACGGGCGCGGACGGAAACACCATATATTTT. Translation: CATSDTGADGNTIYF.

V is TRBV6-1 and J is TRBJ1-5, with 9 positions matching TRBD1. The germline V gene encodes CDR1 MNHNS and CDR2 SASEGT. The CDR3 is 15 residues long. With V trimmed by 6 bases and J by 5 bases, 8 bases remained unmatched. This CDR3 is CASSEDRGAYQPQHF. CDR3 coding DNA: TGTGCCAGCAGCGAGGACAGGGGAGCGTATCAGCCCCAGCATTTT.

The chain has TRBV5-1 and TRBJ1-4; no clear D gene. Germline loops: CDR1 SGHRS, CDR2 YFSETQ. V lost 2 bases and J 9 bases, leaving 8 bases between the germline ends. CDR3 length: 12 residues. The CDR3 region is CASSFLSKKLFF. The CDR3 DNA reads TGCGCCAGCAGCTTTTTATCGAAAAAACTGTTTTTT.

In its sample, this clonotype was seen a few times. V gene TRBV3-1 combines with J gene TRBJ1-2; 9 positions agree with TRBD1. Germline CDR1 and CDR2: LGHDT and YNNKEL (reference sequence). The V gene end was trimmed by 0 bases and the J gene end by 4 bases; junction bases not matched to a gene: 6. The CDR3 is 16 residues long. Written as DNA, the CDR3 is TGTGCCAGCAGCCAAGACCCGGGACAGGGCCCCTATGGCTACACCTTC. Its translation is CASSQDPGQGPYGYTF.

This clonotype has a handful of counts. The chain employs TRBV11-2 and TRBJ2-1; D unresolved. The germline gives CDR1 SGHAT, CDR2 FQNNGV. With 1 base removed from V and 5 bases from J, the gap between germline ends came to 9 bases. This CDR3 spans 14 amino acids. The CDR3 DNA follows: TGTGCCAGCAGCTTAGTCAGGTCCGACAATGAGCAGTTCTTC. It translates to CASSLVRSDNEQFF.

This clonotype was picked up a small number of times. The rearrangement uses TRBV7-9 and TRBJ1-5; D is perhaps TRBD1 (6 bases). The CDR3 is made up of 14 amino acids. The germline gives CDR1 SEHNR, CDR2 FQNEAQ (reference sequence). Trimming shortened V by 1 base and J by 7 bases, and 11 bases separated the two germline ends. The CDR3 here is CASSLVGGGQPQHF. DNA of the CDR3: TGTGCCAGCAGCTTAGTTGGGGGCGGACAGCCCCAGCATTTT.

There are a few counts of this clonotype. The V and J genes are TRBV14 and TRBJ2-2; possible D gene TRBD2, 5 bases. V was pared by 0 bases and J by 1 base, with 12 bases between. In germline, CDR1 is SGHDN, CDR2 FVKESK. CDR3 size: 17 residues. This chain's CDR3 is CASSQDNSAGNTGELFF. CDR3 DNA: TGTGCCAGCAGCCAAGATAATTCTGCGGGGAACACCGGGGAGCTGTTTTTT.

This clonotype was detected ten times or more. CDR3 nucleotide sequence: TGCAGTGCCGTGACTAGCGGGAACTACAATGAGCAGTTCTTC. Its translation: CSAVTSGNYNEQFF. The chain couples TRBV20-1 to TRBJ2-1; 11 bases fit TRBD2. CDR1 and CDR2 (germline): DFQATT, SNEGSKA (reference sequence). The CDR3 runs 14 residues. J was trimmed by 3 bases and V by 6 bases; bases with no gene match: 4.

The chain is built from TRBV2 and TRBJ1-2, with TRBD1 identical over 7 bases. This CDR3 region has 12 residues. CDR1 is SNHLY and CDR2 is FYNNEI in the germline V gene. J lost 3 bases, V lost 7 bases, and 2 bases had no gene match. CDR3 coding DNA: TGTGCCAGCAAAGGGACAGACTATGGCTACACCTTC. Translating it yields CASKGTDYGYTF.

Ten or more counts support this clonotype. The rearrangement joins TRBV12-5 to TRBJ2-7; D remains ambiguous. Trimming shortened V by 0 bases and J by 6 bases, and 6 bases separated the two germline ends. The CDR3 is made up of 12 amino acids. The germline V gene has CDR1 LGHNT and CDR2 FRNRAP. CDR3: CASGLVNVEQYF. CDR3 sequence (DNA): TGTGCTAGTGGTTTGGTCAATGTCGAGCAGTACTTC.

The V gene is TRBV27, the J gene TRBJ1-4, with D tentatively TRBD1 (6 bases). This CDR3 region has 16 residues. Trimming left V 4 bases short and J 3 bases short, with 15 bases between. CDR1 is MNHEY, CDR2 SMNVEV, per germline (reference sequence). CDR3 sequence reads: CASSSGPGAPNEKLFF. The CDR3, as DNA: TGTGCCAGCAGTTCGGGCCCAGGGGCCCCTAATGAAAAACTGTTTTTT.

The sample holds a few counts of this clonotype. The gene calls are TRBV28 and TRBJ2-5, with 7 bases matching TRBD2. Trimming at V came to 5 bases and at J to 4 bases, leaving 4 bases not matched to a gene. CDR1 is MDHEN and CDR2 is SYDVKM in the germline V gene. CDR3 length: 13 amino acids. For the CDR3, the DNA is TGTGCCAGCAGTCCGGGACTAAGAGAGACCCAGTACTTC. It translates to CASSPGLRETQYF. The full variable domain, its missing parts supplied by reference TRBV28 and TRBJ2-5, is DVKVTQSSRYLVKRTGEKVFLECVQDMDHENMFWYRQDPGLGLRLIYFSYDVKMKEKGDIPEGYSVSREKKERFSLILESASTNQTSMYLCASSPGLRETQYFGPGTRLLVL.

As regards this clonotype: A junction boundary mismatches the germline segment, possibly from a read error. The chain links TRBV4-1 to TRBJ2-1, with 7 nucleotides matching TRBD2. Germline V lookup: CDR1 MGHRA, CDR2 YSYEKL. CDR3 length equals 15 residues. The CDR3 DNA reads TGCGCCAGCAGCTTGGCGGGAGACTCCTACAATGAGGAGTTCTTC. Its protein is CASSLAGDSYNEEFF.

This clonotype was picked up a small number of times. This chain links TRBV7-2 with TRBJ1-2; 9 bases are shared with TRBD1. The CDR3 runs to 14 residues. V trimming: 4 bases; J trimming: 7 bases; junction bases outside the gene matches: 7. Per germline, CDR1 SGHTA and CDR2 FQGNSA. Here the CDR3 DNA reads TGTGCCAGCAGCTCCCGGGACAGGGTGTCTGGCTACACCTTC. This gives the protein CASSSRDRVSGYTF.